Sequencing of this TCR beta chain was carried out in a study of T-cell reconstitution after alpha-beta-depleted transplantation in children. This clonotype was seen repeatedly, ten times or more. Researchers prepared the TCRbeta library using unique molecular identifiers, the study reports. A single record per CDR3 protein comes from TCRdb applying MiXCR to the PCR reads. The table shows roughly 180,000 distinct CDR3 sequences, with roughly 14% occurring only once. The CDR3 is 14 residues long. The germline V gene has CDR1 SGDLS and CDR2 YYNGEE. The germline V and J ends were trimmed by 3 bases and 3 bases, with 11 bases remaining between them.

This specimen was PBMCs from the stem cell graft donor, taken from the stem cell graft. The rearrangement joins TRBV9 to TRBJ2-3; either TRBD1 or TRBD2 may fit D (5 bases each). The clonotype comes from a human donor who donated a stem cell graft to a child with acute lymphoblastic leukemia. CDR3 bases: TGTGCCAGCAGCGCAGGGACCGGAACAGATACGCAGTATTTT. Encoded protein: CASSAGTGTDTQYF.